This T cell receptor beta chain was recovered during a study of cytomegalovirus exposure and HLA in healthy donors. The CDR3 is 15 amino acids. V was pared by 4 bases and J by 7 bases, with 8 bases of the junction left unmatched. In germline, CDR1 is SGHRS, CDR2 YFSETQ. Whole-study results and caveats: Highest at DRB1 and lowest at HLA-C, TCR association rates differed among HLA loci in a later analysis.

Remarks on this clone: The antigen remains undetermined.

In the PCR, 60 Vbeta and 13 Jbeta primers were used. Sequenced by immunoSEQ multiplex PCR; TCRdb stores in-frame clones only, minus some. The repertoire consists of 120,000 to 150,000 clones, with approximately 78% occurring once and the leading ten covering roughly 3.2%. V is TRBV5-1 and J is TRBJ2-1; 10 nucleotides match TRBD1. The sequence came from a man aged 18 to 30 in good health and CMV-seropositive. The sequenced sample was PBMCs. This CDR3 reads CASSPGTGVGNEQFF. The DNA for the CDR3 is TGCGCCAGCAGCCCCGGGACAGGGGTGGGGAATGAGCAGTTCTTC.